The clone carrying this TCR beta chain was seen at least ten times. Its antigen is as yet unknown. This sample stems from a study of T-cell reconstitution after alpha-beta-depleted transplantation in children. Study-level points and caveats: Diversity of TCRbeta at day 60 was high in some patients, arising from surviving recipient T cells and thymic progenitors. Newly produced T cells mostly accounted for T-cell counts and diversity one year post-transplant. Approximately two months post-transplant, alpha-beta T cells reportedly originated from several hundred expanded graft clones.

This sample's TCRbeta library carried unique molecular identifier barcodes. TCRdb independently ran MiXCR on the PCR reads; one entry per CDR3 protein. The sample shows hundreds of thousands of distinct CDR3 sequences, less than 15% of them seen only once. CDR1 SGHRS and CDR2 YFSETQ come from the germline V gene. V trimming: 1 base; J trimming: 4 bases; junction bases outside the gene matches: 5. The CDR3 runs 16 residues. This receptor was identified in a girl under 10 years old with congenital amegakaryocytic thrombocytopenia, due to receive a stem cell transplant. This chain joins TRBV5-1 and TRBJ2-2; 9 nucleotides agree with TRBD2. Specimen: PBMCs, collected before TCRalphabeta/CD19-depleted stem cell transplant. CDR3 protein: CASSLPLAGTTGELFF. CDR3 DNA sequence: TGCGCCAGCAGCTTGCCTCTAGCGGGAACCACCGGGGAGCTGTTTTTT.